By proportion, the clone carrying this T cell receptor beta chain is large. Its antigen is currently unknown. Generated by immunoSEQ multiplex PCR, the TCRdb table keeps only in-frame clones and is missing some. The data contain 50,000 to 65,000 clones, more than 70% of them singletons. The sample comes from a study of T cell responses to AZD1222 COVID-19 vaccine. General observations from the study: Clonal diversity was possibly underestimated, and white British individuals and females predominated among donors. Nearly half of unique spike-specific TCRs reportedly avoided B.1.351 and B.1.1.7 mutated regions. Spike-specific TCR breadth rose after two AZD1222 doses, and depth rose as well.

Sequenced here: peripheral blood, sampled 28 days after the second AZD1222 dose. This TCR came from an adult who received the AZD1222 COVID-19 vaccine.

The CDR3 sequence: CASSLELGVNTEAFF. The CDR3 nucleotides are TGTGCCAGCAGCTTAGAACTCGGGGTGAACACTGAAGCTTTCTTT. The chain carries TRBV7-9 and TRBJ1-1, with D unclear. Germline CDR1 is SEHNR and CDR2 is FQNEAQ (reference sequence). V was cut by 1 base and J by 0 bases, with 9 bases left in between. This CDR3 has 15 amino acids.